The 9 T cell receptor beta chains in this list originate from one sample, sequenced in a study of T cells in localized non-small cell lung cancer. The method was immunoSEQ multiplex PCR; TCRdb's version includes in-frame clones alone and lacks a portion of them. The sample holds about 52,000 clones, about three quarters seen once. The sample was PBMCs, taken before any cancer treatment. The receptors come from a woman aged 35-75 years with stage II lung adenocarcinoma.

The genes are TRBV4-1 and TRBJ2-5, with unresolved D. The CDR3 is made up of 14 amino acids. Germline V lookup: CDR1 MGHRA, CDR2 YSYEKL. The ends were cut back, 4 bases at V and 5 bases at J, with 14 bases in the middle. In DNA, the CDR3 is TGCGCCAGCAGCCCCGTTGACGCCGGGGAGACCCAGTACTTC. Amino acids: CASSPVDAGETQYF.

The gene calls are TRBV7-9 and TRBJ2-3; possible D gene TRBD2, 6 bases. V lost 8 bases, J lost 2 bases, and 11 bases lay in between. The germline V gene encodes CDR1 SEHNR and CDR2 FQNEAQ (reference sequence). The CDR3 runs 13 residues. The CDR3 DNA reads as TGTGCCAGCCGCGGCGGGGTCACAGATACGCAGTATTTT. It encodes CASRGGVTDTQYF.

The V and J genes are TRBV27 and TRBJ2-1; TRBD1 matches 10 bases. Germline CDR1 and CDR2: MNHEY and SMNVEV (reference sequence). The CDR3 length is 15 residues. With V trimmed by 6 bases and J by 5 bases, 7 bases remained unmatched. The CDR3 DNA reads TGTGCCAGCAGCTCATGGACAGGGGGGGACAATGAGCAGTTCTTC. The encoded protein is CASSSWTGGDNEQFF.

V usage is TRBV7-9 and J usage is TRBJ2-2; D may be TRBD1 (5 bases). With 1 base removed from V and 2 bases from J, the gap between germline ends came to 5 bases. This CDR3 spans 14 amino acids. Germline V gene data show CDR1 as SEHNR and CDR2 as FQNEAQ (reference sequence). The CDR3 here is CASSLGTNTGELFF. The CDR3 nucleotides read TGTGCCAGCAGCTTAGGGACAAACACCGGGGAGCTGTTTTTT.

The V gene is TRBV15, the J gene TRBJ1-5, with D uncertain. The CDR3 is 13 residues long. Germline CDR1 and CDR2: LNHNV and YYDKDF (reference sequence). V lost 4 bases and J 2 bases, leaving 6 bases between the germline ends. CDR3 DNA sequence: TGTGCCACCAGCAAAGTGGGCAATCAGCCCCAGCATTTT. Encoded protein: CATSKVGNQPQHF.

The chain is built from TRBV5-1 and TRBJ1-2, with no clear D. The ends were cut back, 4 bases at V and 2 bases at J, with 15 bases in the middle. The CDR3 contains 15 residues. In germline, CDR1 is SGHRS, CDR2 YFSETQ. CDR3 sequence reads: CASSPPSSPNYGYTF. In nucleotides, the CDR3 is TGCGCCAGCAGCCCTCCTTCTAGCCCCAACTATGGCTACACCTTC.

The chain has TRBV27 and TRBJ1-6; D is unresolved. Germline-derived CDR1 and CDR2 are MNHEY and SMNVEV (reference sequence). This CDR3 spans 12 amino acids. Trimming shortened V by 5 bases and J by 8 bases, and 7 bases separated the two germline ends. The CDR3 coding sequence is TGTGCCAGCAGTCGACTCCATTCACCCCTCCACTTT. This translates into CASSRLHSPLHF.

The chain carries TRBV7-9 and TRBJ1-1; D gene ambiguous. This CDR3 has 15 residues. Trimming removed 4 bases at V and 1 base at J, with 13 bases between. The V gene's germline CDR1 is SEHNR and CDR2 FQNEAQ (reference sequence). DNA of the CDR3: TGTGCCAGCAGCTCCCCCAATCCTCCGAACACTGAAGCTTTCTTT. Its protein is CASSSPNPPNTEAFF.

The J gene is TRBJ2-1, the V gene TRBV15; D is perhaps TRBD1 (6 bases). CDR1 and CDR2 from the germline V gene are LNHNV and YYDKDF (reference sequence). The CDR3 length is 15 residues. Trimming left V 1 base short and J 5 bases short, with 12 bases between. This chain's CDR3 is CATSRGRQENNEQFF. The CDR3 DNA reads TGTGCCACCAGCAGAGGTCGACAGGAGAACAATGAGCAGTTCTTC.